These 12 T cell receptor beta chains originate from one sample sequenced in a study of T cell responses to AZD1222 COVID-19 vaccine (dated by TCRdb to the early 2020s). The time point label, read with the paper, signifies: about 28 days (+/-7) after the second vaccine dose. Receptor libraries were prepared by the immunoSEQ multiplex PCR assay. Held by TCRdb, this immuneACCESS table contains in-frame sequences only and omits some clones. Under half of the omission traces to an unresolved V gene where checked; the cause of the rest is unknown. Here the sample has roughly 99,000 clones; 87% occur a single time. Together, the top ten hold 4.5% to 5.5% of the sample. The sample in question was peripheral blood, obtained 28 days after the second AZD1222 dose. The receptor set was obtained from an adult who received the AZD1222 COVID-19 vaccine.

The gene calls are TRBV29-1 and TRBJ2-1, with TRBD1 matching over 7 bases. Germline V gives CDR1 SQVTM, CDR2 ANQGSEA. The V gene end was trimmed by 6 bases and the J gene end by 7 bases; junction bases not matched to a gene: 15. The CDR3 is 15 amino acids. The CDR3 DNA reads TGCAGCGTCGATGGGACAGCCGACAATCTTAATGAGCAGTTCTTC. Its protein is CSVDGTADNLNEQFF.

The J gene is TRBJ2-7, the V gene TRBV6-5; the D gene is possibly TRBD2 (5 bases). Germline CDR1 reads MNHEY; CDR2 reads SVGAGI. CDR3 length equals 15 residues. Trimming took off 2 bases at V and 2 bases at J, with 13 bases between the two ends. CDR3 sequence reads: CASSYAGFKPYEQYF. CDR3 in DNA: TGTGCCAGCAGTTACGCGGGCTTCAAACCCTACGAGCAGTACTTC.

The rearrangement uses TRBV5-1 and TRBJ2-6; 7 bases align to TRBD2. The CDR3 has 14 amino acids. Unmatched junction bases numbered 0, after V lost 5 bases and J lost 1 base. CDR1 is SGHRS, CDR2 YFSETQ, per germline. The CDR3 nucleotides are TGCGCCAGCAGGCGGGAGTCTGGGGCCAACGTCCTGACTTTC. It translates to CASRRESGANVLTF.

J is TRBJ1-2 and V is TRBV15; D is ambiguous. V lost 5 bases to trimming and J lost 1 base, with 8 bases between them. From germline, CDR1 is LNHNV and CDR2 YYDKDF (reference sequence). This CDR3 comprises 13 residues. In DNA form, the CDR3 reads TGTGCCACCAGCCCTGGACTTAACTATGGCTACACCTTC. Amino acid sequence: CATSPGLNYGYTF.

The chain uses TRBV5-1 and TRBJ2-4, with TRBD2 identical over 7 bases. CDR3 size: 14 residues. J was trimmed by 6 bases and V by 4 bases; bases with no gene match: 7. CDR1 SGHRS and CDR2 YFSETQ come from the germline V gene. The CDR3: CASSLYTGGNIQYF. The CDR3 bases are TGCGCCAGCAGCCTATACACGGGAGGAAACATTCAGTACTTC.

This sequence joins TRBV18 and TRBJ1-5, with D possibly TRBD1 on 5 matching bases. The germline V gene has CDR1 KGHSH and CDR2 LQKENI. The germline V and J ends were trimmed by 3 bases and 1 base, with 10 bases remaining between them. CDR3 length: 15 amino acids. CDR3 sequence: CASSPEAGSNQPQHF. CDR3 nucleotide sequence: TGTGCCAGCTCACCCGAGGCAGGGAGCAATCAGCCCCAGCATTTT. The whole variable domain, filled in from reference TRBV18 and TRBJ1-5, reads NAGVMQNPRHLVRRRGQEARLRCSPMKGHSHVYWYRQLPEEGLKFMVYLQKENIIDESGMPKERFSAEFPKEGPSILRIQQVVRGDSAAYFCASSPEAGSNQPQHFGDGTRLSIL.

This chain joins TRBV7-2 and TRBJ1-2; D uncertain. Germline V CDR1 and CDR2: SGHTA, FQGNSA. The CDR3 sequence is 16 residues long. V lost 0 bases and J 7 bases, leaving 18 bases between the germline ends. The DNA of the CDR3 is TGTGCCAGCAGCTTAGCGCAGGTACAGTCTGGCGTTGGCTACACCTTC. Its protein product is CASSLAQVQSGVGYTF.

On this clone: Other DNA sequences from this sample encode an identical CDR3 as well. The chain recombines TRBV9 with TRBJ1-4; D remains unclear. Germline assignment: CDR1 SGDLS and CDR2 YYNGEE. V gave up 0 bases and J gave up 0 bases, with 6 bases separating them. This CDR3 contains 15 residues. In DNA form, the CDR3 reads TGTGCCAGCAGCGTAGGCACAGCAACTAATGAAAAACTGTTTTTT. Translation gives CASSVGTATNEKLFF. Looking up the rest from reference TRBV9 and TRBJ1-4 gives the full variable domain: DSGVTQTPKHLITATGQRVTLRCSPRSGDLSVYWYQQSLDQGLQFLIQYYNGEERAKGNILERFSAQQFPDLHSELNLSSLELGDSALYFCASSVGTATNEKLFFGSGTQLSVL.

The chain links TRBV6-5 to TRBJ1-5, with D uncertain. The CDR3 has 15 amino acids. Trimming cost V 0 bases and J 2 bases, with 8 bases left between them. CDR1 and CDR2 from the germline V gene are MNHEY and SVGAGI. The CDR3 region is CASSYSSKGNQPQHF. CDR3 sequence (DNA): TGTGCCAGCAGTTACTCGAGTAAGGGCAATCAGCCCCAGCATTTT.

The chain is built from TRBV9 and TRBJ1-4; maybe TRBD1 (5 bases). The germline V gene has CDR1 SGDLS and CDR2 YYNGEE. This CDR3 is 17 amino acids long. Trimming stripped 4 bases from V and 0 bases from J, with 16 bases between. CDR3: CASSRGAGHATNEKLFF. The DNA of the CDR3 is TGTGCCAGCAGCCGTGGGGCAGGCCATGCAACTAATGAAAAACTGTTTTTT.

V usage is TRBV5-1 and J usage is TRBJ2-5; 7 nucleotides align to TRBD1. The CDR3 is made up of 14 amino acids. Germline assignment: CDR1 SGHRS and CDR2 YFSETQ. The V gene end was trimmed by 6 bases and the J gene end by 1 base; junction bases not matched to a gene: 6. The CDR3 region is CASIRDSTQETQYF. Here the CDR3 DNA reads TGCGCCAGCATCCGGGACAGCACCCAAGAGACCCAGTACTTC.

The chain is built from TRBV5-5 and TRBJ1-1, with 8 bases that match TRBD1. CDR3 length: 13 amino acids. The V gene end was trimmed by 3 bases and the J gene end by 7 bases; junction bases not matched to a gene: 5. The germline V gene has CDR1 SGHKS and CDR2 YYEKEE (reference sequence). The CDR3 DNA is TGTGCCAGCAGCTCGGACAGGGTTGGTGAAGCTTTCTTT. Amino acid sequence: CASSSDRVGEAFF. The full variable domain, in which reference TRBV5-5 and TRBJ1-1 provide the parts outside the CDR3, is DAGVTQSPTHLIKTRGQQVTLRCSPISGHKSVSWYQQVLGQGPQFIFQYYEKEERGRGNFPDRFSARQFPNYSSELNVNALLLGDSALYLCASSSDRVGEAFFGQGTRLTVV.